This TCR beta chain originates from a study of blood T cell repertoires in COVID-19. Background on the study: COVID-19 samples collected from the United States, Italy and Spain covered acute and convalescent phases. Sources were T cells, B-cell-depleted T cells, or PBMCs; the material itself was cDNA or gDNA.

Some clones are missing from TCRdb's copy, which holds only in-frame ones; the method was immunoSEQ multiplex PCR. The table has more than 75,000 clones, around 88% seen once. After removal of 0 bases from V and 0 bases from J, the junction contained 3 bases not matched to a gene. The CDR3 covers 16 residues. Germline V lookup: CDR1 MNHEY, CDR2 SVGAGI. This chain uses TRBV6-5 with TRBJ2-5, with TRBD1 identical over 8 bases. This receptor was taken from a woman in her 70s with acute or convalescent COVID-19. The sample was peripheral blood. The DNA for the CDR3 is TGTGCCAGCAGTTACTCGCGGGACAGGAACCAAGAGACCCAGTACTTC. Its protein product is CASSYSRDRNQETQYF.